The present TCR delta chain was sequenced within a study of gamma-delta T cells after stem cell transplantation. Concerning this clone: TCRdb pairs this DNA with a much larger clone's protein that differs at residue 13, likely a read error; the protein shown was translated from the DNA.

TCRdb called clones anew from the RT-PCR reads with CATT. The sample has about 2,900 delta-chain clones; roughly 1.8% are singletons. The sequence was collected from a human donor. It is not recorded whose cells these are; they may come from a transplant donor. The sample consisted of gamma-delta T cells.

CDR3 in amino acids: CACDTVGVGLYTNKLIF. As DNA, the CDR3 is TGTGCCTGTGACACCGTTGGGGTCGGATTATACACCAATAAACTCATCTTT. The chain recombines TRDV2 with TRDJ1; maybe TRDD3 (5 bases). Germline-derived CDR1 and CDR2 are GEAIGNYY and EKD. The CDR3 sequence is 17 residues long.